This T cell receptor (beta chain) was profiled in a study of blood T cells in healthy people across ages. Study-wide points: Strong correlation existed between TCR beta diversity and naive T cell percentage. The CMV status of each donor remained undetermined, and this could have confounded shifts in expanded clonotypes.

PCR was performed a second time for roughly 7 to 12 cycles using a sample-barcoded 5' primer and a J-beta primer mix. TCRdb ran MiXCR on the 5' RACE reads and lists one entry per CDR3 protein. The sample lists about 1,500,000 distinct CDR3 sequences; approximately 40% were seen once. This clonotype has more than one count but fewer than ten. Its target is unknown. In germline, CDR1 is MNHEY, CDR2 SVGAGI. V lost 2 bases, J lost 10 bases, and 5 bases stayed unmatched. The CDR3 consists of 14 residues. The gene calls are TRBV6-5 and TRBJ2-1, with 10 nucleotides matching TRBD1. Sequenced: blood. This clonotype was obtained from a woman in her late teens or twenties in good health. CDR3 nucleotide sequence: TGTGCCAGCAGTTACCCTGGGACAGGGGCAGAGCAGTTCTTC. Translation gives CASSYPGTGAEQFF.